The source of this T cell receptor (beta chain) is a study of blood T cell repertoires in COVID-19 (dated by TCRdb to 2020 to 2021). As for the study more broadly: Samples from collaborators originated in the United States, Italy and Spain and spanned both the acute and convalescent phases of COVID-19. HLA class I and class II types, where available, came from metadata supplied by the sample provider rather than from assay-based typing. A de-identified subject ID, COVID-19 status, age in years and sex were almost always included in the sample metadata. Subjects who had been exposed to COVID-19, were actively infected with it, or had recovered from it provided the deeply sampled blood TCRbeta repertoires that made up the dataset. A freely available public database, intended as a resource for researchers studying the immune response to SARS-CoV-2, is where the repertoires were released. The material from the prospective study consisted of cDNA or gDNA derived from T cells, B-cell-depleted T cells, or PBMCs. The samples were drawn from the first 160 participants of the ongoing ImmuneRACE study and from some 1,300 subjects provided by 6 global collaborators.

Compared with germline, V lacks 1 base and J lacks 3 bases; bases without a gene match: 8. For CDR1 and CDR2, the germline V gene lists SGHVS and FQNEAQ. The CDR3 measures 17 amino acids from cysteine to phenylalanine. Just CDR3 DNA is preserved here, 51 bases in frame from base 1. The table lists this clone with a few counts. Its target antigen remains unknown. Base quality data are lacking; no much larger clone is found one base away. Here is what the overall study found, with its caveats: The amount of clinical and demographic metadata varied by source and participant and was provided uncurated.

Participants in the prospective study were aged roughly 18 to 95 years, lived in more than 20 United States geographic areas, and enrolled through a virtual design. To assign participants to cohorts, the prospective study relied on clinical history that participants themselves reported in a screening survey and a study questionnaire. In the prospective study, whole blood, serum and a nasopharyngeal or oropharyngeal swab were collected from each participant by mobile phlebotomists. Additional blood draws and questionnaires over an approximately two-month period could optionally be provided by prospective study participants. Before DNA extraction, blood samples from the prospective study were shipped at room temperature or frozen. The immunoSEQ Assay, a bias-controlled multiplex PCR, was used to amplify TCRbeta CDR3 regions from genomic DNA. Concerning the study's data processing: Nucleated cell counts per sample were estimated from amplification of reference gene primers within the assay. To quantify the absolute abundance of each unique TCRbeta CDR3 rearrangement, sequence reads were collapsed and filtered. For each sample, productive Simpson clonality was calculated as the square root of Simpson's diversity index over productive rearrangements. TCRdb provides this immuneACCESS table in a form limited to in-frame rearrangements. Some clones are lacking; in checked studies, under half of them reflect an unresolved V gene, and why the rest are absent is not known. Clone size and the V and J calls come from that table; the DNA yielded D and trimming. The sample data list around 190,000 clones, and under 80% of these were observed just once. Together, the top ten hold about a sixth of the sample.

The specimen sequenced was PBMCs or T cells enriched from blood (not recorded which). In this chain, TRBV7-8 is recombined with TRBJ1-3; a stretch of 8 junction bases matches TRBD1. This clonotype was sampled from a woman aged 45-60 years with acute COVID-19. The nucleotide sequence reads TGTGCCAGCAGCTTAGGGTTGGCAGGGGGCTTTGGAAACACCATATATTTT. Translated, it gives CASSLGLAGGFGNTIYF. The full variable domain, with segments outside the CDR3 supplied by the reference TRBV7-8 and TRBJ1-3 proteins, appears as GAGVSQSPRYKVAKRGQDVALRCDPISGHVSLFWYQQALGQGPEFLTYFQNEAQLDKSGLPSDRFFAERPEGSVSTLKIQRTQQEDSAVYLCASSLGLAGGFGNTIYFGEGSWLTVV.